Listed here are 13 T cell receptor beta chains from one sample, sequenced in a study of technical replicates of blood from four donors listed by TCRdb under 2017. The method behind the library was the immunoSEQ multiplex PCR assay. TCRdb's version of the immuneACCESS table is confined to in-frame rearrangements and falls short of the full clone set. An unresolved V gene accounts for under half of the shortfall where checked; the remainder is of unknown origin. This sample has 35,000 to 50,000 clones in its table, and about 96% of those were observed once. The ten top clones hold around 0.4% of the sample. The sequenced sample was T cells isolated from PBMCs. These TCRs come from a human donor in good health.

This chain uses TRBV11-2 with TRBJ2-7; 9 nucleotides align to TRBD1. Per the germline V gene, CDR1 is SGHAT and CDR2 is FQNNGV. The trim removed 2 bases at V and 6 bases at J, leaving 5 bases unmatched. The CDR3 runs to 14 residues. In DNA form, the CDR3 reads TGTGCCAGCAGCTTAATGGGGACAGGGTCCGAGCAGTACTTC. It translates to CASSLMGTGSEQYF.

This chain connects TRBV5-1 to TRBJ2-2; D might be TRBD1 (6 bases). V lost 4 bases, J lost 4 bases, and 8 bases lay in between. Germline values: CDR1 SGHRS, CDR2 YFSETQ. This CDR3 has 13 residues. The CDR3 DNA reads TGCGCCAGCAGCACAGGGAGCACCGGGGAGCTGTTTTTT. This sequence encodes CASSTGSTGELFF.

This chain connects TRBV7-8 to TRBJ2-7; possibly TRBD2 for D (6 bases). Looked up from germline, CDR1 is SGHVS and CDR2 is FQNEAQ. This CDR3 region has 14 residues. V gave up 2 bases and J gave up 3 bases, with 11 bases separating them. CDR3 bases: TGTGCCAGCAGCTTAAAGGGAGGTCGCTACGAGCAGTACTTC. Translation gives CASSLKGGRYEQYF.

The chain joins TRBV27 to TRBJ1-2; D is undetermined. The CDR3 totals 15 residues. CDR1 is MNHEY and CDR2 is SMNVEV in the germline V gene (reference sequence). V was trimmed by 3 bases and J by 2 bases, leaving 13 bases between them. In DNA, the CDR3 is TGTGCCAGCAGTTTCGATGGACGCGGGAACTATGGCTACACCTTC. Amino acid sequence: CASSFDGRGNYGYTF.

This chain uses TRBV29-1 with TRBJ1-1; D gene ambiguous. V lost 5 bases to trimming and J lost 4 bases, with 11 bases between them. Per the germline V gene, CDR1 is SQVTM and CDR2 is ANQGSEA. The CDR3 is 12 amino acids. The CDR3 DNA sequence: TGCAGCGTTCAGAGGGAGGGCACTGAAGCTTTCTTT. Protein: CSVQREGTEAFF.

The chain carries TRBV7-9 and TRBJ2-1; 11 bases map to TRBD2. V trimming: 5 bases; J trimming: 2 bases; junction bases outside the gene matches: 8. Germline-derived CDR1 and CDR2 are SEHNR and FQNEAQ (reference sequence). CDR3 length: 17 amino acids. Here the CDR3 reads CASSTRTSGSTYNEQFF. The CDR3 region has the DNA TGTGCCAGCAGCACCCGAACTAGCGGGAGTACCTACAATGAGCAGTTCTTC.

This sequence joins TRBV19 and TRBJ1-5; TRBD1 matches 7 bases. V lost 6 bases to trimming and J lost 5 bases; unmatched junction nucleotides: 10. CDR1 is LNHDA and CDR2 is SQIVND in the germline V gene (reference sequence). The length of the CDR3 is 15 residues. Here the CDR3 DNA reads TGTGCCAGTAGCGAGACAGGGCTCAGGGATCAGCCCCAGCATTTT. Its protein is CASSETGLRDQPQHF.

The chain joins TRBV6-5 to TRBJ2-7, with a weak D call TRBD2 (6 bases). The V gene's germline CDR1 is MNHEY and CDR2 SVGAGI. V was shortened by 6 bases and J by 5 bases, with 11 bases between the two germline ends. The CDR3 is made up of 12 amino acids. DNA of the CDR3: TGTGCCAGCAGCCGGGGGACGGACGAGCAGTACTTC. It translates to CASSRGTDEQYF.

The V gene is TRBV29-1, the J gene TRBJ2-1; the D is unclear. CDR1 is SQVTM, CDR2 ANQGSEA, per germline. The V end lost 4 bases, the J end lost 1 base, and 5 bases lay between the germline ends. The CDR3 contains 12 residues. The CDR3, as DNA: TGCAGCGTTGGTATTTCCTACAATGAGCAGTTCTTC. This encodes CSVGISYNEQFF.

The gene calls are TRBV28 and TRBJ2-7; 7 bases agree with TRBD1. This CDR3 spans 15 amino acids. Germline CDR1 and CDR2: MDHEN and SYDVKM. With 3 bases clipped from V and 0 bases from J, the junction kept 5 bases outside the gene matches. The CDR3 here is CASSFQDRNSYEQYF. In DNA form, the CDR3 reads TGTGCCAGCAGTTTCCAGGACAGGAACTCCTACGAGCAGTACTTC.

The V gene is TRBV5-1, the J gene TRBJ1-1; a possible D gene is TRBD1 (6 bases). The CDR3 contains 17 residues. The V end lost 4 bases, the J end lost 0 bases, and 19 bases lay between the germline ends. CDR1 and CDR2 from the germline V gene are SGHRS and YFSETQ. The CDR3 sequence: CASSPSDSSFMNTEAFF. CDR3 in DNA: TGCGCCAGCAGCCCGTCGGACAGCTCGTTCATGAACACTGAAGCTTTCTTT. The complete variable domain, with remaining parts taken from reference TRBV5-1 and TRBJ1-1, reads KAGVTQTPRYLIKTRGQQVTLSCSPISGHRSVSWYQQTPGQGLQFLFEYFSETQRNKGNFPGRFSGRQFSNSRSEMNVSTLELGDSALYLCASSPSDSSFMNTEAFFGQGTRLTVV.

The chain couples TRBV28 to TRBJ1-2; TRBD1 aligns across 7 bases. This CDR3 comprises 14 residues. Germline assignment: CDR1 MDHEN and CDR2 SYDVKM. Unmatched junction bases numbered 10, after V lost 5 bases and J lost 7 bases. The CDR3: CASSLGQARAGYTF. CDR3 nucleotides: TGTGCCAGCAGTCTTGGACAGGCGAGAGCTGGCTACACCTTC.

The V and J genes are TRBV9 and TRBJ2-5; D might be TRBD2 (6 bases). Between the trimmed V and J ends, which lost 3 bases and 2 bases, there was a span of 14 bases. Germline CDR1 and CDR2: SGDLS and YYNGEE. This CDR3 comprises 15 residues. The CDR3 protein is CASSAPDRGQETQYF. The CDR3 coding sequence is TGTGCCAGCAGCGCTCCAGATCGGGGGCAAGAGACCCAGTACTTC.